Reported below is one T cell receptor (beta chain). In the source study's methods: How many nucleated cells were present was estimated from reference gene primer amplification. Repertoires were generated with immunoSEQ multiplex PCR, while TCRdb's copy carries only in-frame clones and drops some. Clone size and the V and J calls come from that table; the DNA yielded D and trimming. The sample lists 90,000 or so clones, around three quarters occurring once. Germline values: CDR1 SGDLS, CDR2 YYNGEE. Unmatched junction bases numbered 7, after V lost 6 bases and J lost 2 bases. CDR3 size: 15 residues. The data were taken from a study of blood T cell repertoires in COVID-19. The wider study: PBMCs, B-cell-depleted T cells, or T cells provided the cDNA or gDNA that made up the material.

Sequencing was done on a sample of peripheral blood. The sequence was collected from a woman aged 55-69 years in a cohort sampled during active or convalescent COVID-19. V usage is TRBV9 and J usage is TRBJ2-3; 9 bases fit TRBD2. The CDR3 sequence is CASTPAGGLTDTQYF. The CDR3 region has the DNA TGTGCCAGCACACCAGCGGGGGGCCTCACAGATACGCAGTATTTT.